Below, one T cell receptor beta chain is given with its context. Its antigen is undetermined. At one boundary the junction diverges from the germline segment, which might be a read error. These data belong to a study of glioma-infiltrating T cells. General study results and limits: Non-neoplastic patients had below-expected tissue-blood divergence, while all gliomas exceeded expectation.

TCR alpha and beta CDR3 regions were amplified from RNA using iRepertoire nested multiplex PCR. For one-step reverse transcription and amplification, 100-400 ng of tissue mRNA or PBMC total RNA was used. TCRdb redid the calling of the multiplex PCR reads with MiXCR, one entry per CDR3 protein. Of about 45,000 distinct CDR3 sequences listed, approximately 20% are singletons. The CDR3 contains 15 residues. Germline values: CDR1 DFQATT, CDR2 SNEGSKA (reference sequence). The origin of this receptor is a human donor with low-grade glioma or glioblastoma, undergoing nonglioma brain surgery, or in good health (not recorded which). The sample comprised glioma tissue, nonneoplastic brain tissue, or PBMCs (not recorded which). J is TRBJ1-1 and V is TRBV20-1, with TRBD1 matching 8 bases. The CDR3 here is CSARDARTGSTEAFF. As DNA, the CDR3 is TGCAGTGCTAGAGACGCCAGGACAGGGAGTACTGAAGCCTTCTTT.